Listed below are T cell receptor beta chains from one sample, sequenced in a study of blood T cell repertoires in COVID-19. Repertoires were generated with immunoSEQ multiplex PCR, while TCRdb's copy carries only in-frame clones and drops some. This table holds some 150,000 clones, about four fifths found once. Sequenced sample: peripheral blood. The receptor source for this set is a human donor with acute or convalescent COVID-19. The donor label of this sample is uncertain. The CDR3 runs from the conserved cysteine through the conserved F or W.

V	J	CDR3
TRBV19	TRBJ1-6	CASSNGRGDLWNSPLHF
TRBV30	TRBJ2-5	CAWSVGSAVQETQYF
TRBV12-5	TRBJ2-1	CASGLGTGAPQFF
TRBV27	TRBJ2-6	CASSGAGMSSGANVLTF
TRBV29-1	TRBJ2-7	CSVELPGSSNYEQYF
TRBV28	TRBJ2-4	CASSSPNRDIQYF
TRBV10-1	TRBJ2-2	CATSGSLNTGELFF
TRBV3-1/TRBV3-2	TRBJ2-2	CASSQDQTGYTGELFF
TRBV6-1	TRBJ2-7	CASSENWARGRNF
TRBV6-5	TRBJ2-3	CATSQSTDTQYF
TRBV27	TRBJ2-5	CASATGGRQETQYF
TRBV21-1	TRBJ1-4	CASSRDRADNEKLFF
TRBV7-6	TRBJ1-1	CASSLAVLGQSEAFF
TRBV9	TRBJ2-2	CASSVDLGLAGHTGELFF
TRBV7-3	TRBJ1-2	CASSPEGRVDGYTF
TRBV19	TRBJ1-4	CASSDTGHKNEKLFF
TRBV7-3	TRBJ1-1	CASSAGGLGAFAFF
TRBV5-1	TRBJ2-7	CASSLVGQGYEQYF
TRBV14	TRBJ2-5	CASSRGQGSWETQYF
TRBV5-1	TRBJ2-3	CASSLEGRGRTDTQYF